This T cell receptor beta chain appears in the sequencing data of a study of blood T cell repertoires in COVID-19. As for the study in general: The samples span acute and convalescent COVID-19 from the United States, Italy and Spain. From T cells, B-cell-depleted T cells, or PBMCs came the material, which was cDNA or gDNA.

V was cut by 4 bases and J by 0 bases, with 12 bases left in between. The CDR3 is 15 amino acids. CDR1 and CDR2 (germline): SGHRS, YFSETQ. The assay was immunoSEQ multiplex PCR, and TCRdb's table has in-frame clones only and misses some. The sample consists of roughly 140,000 clones, 84% of them appearing once. This TCR derives from a man aged 70 or older with acute or convalescent COVID-19. Input material: peripheral blood. V gene TRBV5-1 combines with J gene TRBJ2-3, with D perhaps TRBD1 (6 bases). CDR3 region: CASSIDRPSTDTQYF. The DNA for the CDR3 is TGCGCCAGCAGCATTGACAGGCCTAGCACAGATACGCAGTATTTT.